One sample yielded the 17 T cell receptor beta chains listed below, sequenced in a study of CD8 T cells in Susac syndrome. With random hexamers, about 0.5 to 1 ug RNA was reverse transcribed. TCRdb called the immunoSEQ multiplex PCR reads again in MiXCR, with one record for every CDR3 protein. The sample yields about 300,000 distinct CDR3 sequences, 75% to 90% seen once. The material sequenced was CD8+ T cells from PBMCs. These receptor sequences come from a human donor with multiple sclerosis.

This chain connects TRBV30 to TRBJ2-3; 8 bases map to TRBD1. CDR3 length equals 15 residues. Germline V gene sequence: CDR1 GTSNPN, CDR2 SVGIG (reference sequence). Unmatched junction bases numbered 7, after V lost 3 bases and J lost 2 bases. The CDR3 region is CAWSRTGLTTDTQYF. CDR3 in DNA: TGTGCCTGGAGCCGGACAGGGCTTACCACAGATACGCAGTATTTT.

The gene calls are TRBV4-2 and TRBJ1-1; D unclear. V dropped 1 base and J dropped 6 bases, with 15 bases sitting between them. The germline CDR1 and CDR2 sequences are LGHNA and YNFKEQ. CDR3 length equals 15 residues. This chain's CDR3 is CASSQGEGIFAEAFF. The CDR3 bases are TGTGCCAGCAGCCAAGGGGAAGGGATATTCGCTGAAGCTTTCTTT.

The V gene is TRBV7-9, the J gene TRBJ2-1, with TRBD2 matching over 13 bases. CDR1 SEHNR and CDR2 FQNEAQ come from the germline V gene (reference sequence). The ends lost 7 bases at V and 6 bases at J; junction bases unmatched: 9. The CDR3 covers 16 residues. CDR3: CASITVGLAGVNEQFF. CDR3 in DNA: TGTGCCAGCATCACAGTAGGACTAGCGGGAGTCAATGAGCAGTTCTTC.

The chain has TRBV7-9 and TRBJ2-2; maybe TRBD1 (6 bases). This CDR3 has 14 amino acids. V was clipped by 3 bases and J by 4 bases, with 9 bases between them. Germline loops: CDR1 SEHNR, CDR2 FQNEAQ (reference sequence). CDR3 bases: TGTGCCAGCAGCTTCCAGGGGCCCACCGGGGAGCTGTTTTTT. This codes for CASSFQGPTGELFF. Filled out from reference TRBV7-9 and TRBJ2-2, the complete variable domain reads DTGVSQNPRHKITKRGQNVTFRCDPISEHNRLYWYRQTLGQGPEFLTYFQNEAQLEKSRLLSDRFSAERPKGSFSTLEIQRTEQGDSAMYLCASSFQGPTGELFFGEGSRLTVL.

The chain employs TRBV9 and TRBJ2-1, with 13 bases lining up with TRBD2. Per the germline V gene, CDR1 is SGDLS and CDR2 is YYNGEE. The CDR3 length is 15 residues. V lost 4 bases, J lost 8 bases, and 6 bases stayed unmatched. The CDR3: CASSITSGRADEQFF. The CDR3 DNA is TGTGCCAGCAGCATAACTAGCGGGAGGGCCGATGAGCAGTTCTTC. The complete variable domain, with remaining parts taken from reference TRBV9 and TRBJ2-1, reads DSGVTQTPKHLITATGQRVTLRCSPRSGDLSVYWYQQSLDQGLQFLIQYYNGEERAKGNILERFSAQQFPDLHSELNLSSLELGDSALYFCASSITSGRADEQFFGPGTRLTVL.

This clonotype has only one observation. V usage is TRBV4-3 and J usage is TRBJ2-1; D perhaps matches TRBD2 (6 bases). Trimming took off 5 bases at V and 10 bases at J, with 12 bases between the two ends. CDR3 length: 12 amino acids. CDR1 is LGHNA and CDR2 is YSLEER in the germline V gene. This CDR3 reads CASSEEGLEQFF. Written as DNA, the CDR3 is TGCGCCAGCAGCGAGGAGGGGCTGGAGCAGTTCTTC.

V and J are TRBV5-4 and TRBJ2-1; 10 nucleotides agree with TRBD2. Germline trimming cut 4 bases from V and 4 bases from J; bases unmatched to any gene: 8. This CDR3 spans 16 amino acids. Germline V gene data show CDR1 as SGHNT and CDR2 as YYREEE (reference sequence). CDR3 protein: CASSHIGLADYNEQFF. Written as DNA, the CDR3 is TGTGCCAGCAGCCATATCGGACTAGCGGATTACAATGAGCAGTTCTTC.

This clonotype was counted a few times. The rearrangement joins TRBV28 to TRBJ2-1, with 10 bases lining up with TRBD2. V dropped 4 bases and J dropped 4; count of bases not matched to a gene: 4. Germline V gene lookup returns CDR1 MDHEN and CDR2 SYDVKM. The CDR3 is 15 amino acids. CDR3 nucleotides: TGTGCCAGCAGTTCCGGACTAGCGGTATACAATGAGCAGTTCTTC. As protein: CASSSGLAVYNEQFF.

The V and J genes are TRBV6-1 and TRBJ2-2; D is perhaps TRBD1 (5 bases). The CDR3 extends over 17 amino acids. V shed 4 bases and J shed 2 bases, with 17 bases lying between them. Germline V CDR1 and CDR2: MNHNS, SASEGT. Here the CDR3 reads CASSGGQQEINTGELFF. The CDR3, as DNA: TGTGCCAGCAGTGGGGGCCAACAGGAGATAAACACCGGGGAGCTGTTTTTT.

This chain connects TRBV4-1 to TRBJ2-2; maybe TRBD2 (5 bases). Between the trimmed V and J ends, which lost 5 bases and 5 bases, there was a span of 12 bases. Germline CDR1 is MGHRA and CDR2 is YSYEKL. The CDR3 is 14 residues long. CDR3: CASSIGLGTGELFF. The DNA for the CDR3 is TGCGCCAGCAGCATCGGACTCGGGACCGGGGAGCTGTTTTTT.

V gene TRBV24-1 combines with J gene TRBJ2-7; D not resolved. This CDR3 has 14 residues. The germline V gene has CDR1 KGHDR and CDR2 SFDVKD. V gave up 4 bases and J gave up 9 bases, with 18 bases separating them. The CDR3 region has the DNA TGTGCCACCAGTGACTCCTATGACTCACCTGGGCAGTACTTC. Translation: CATSDSYDSPGQYF.

This sequence joins TRBV6-2 or TRBV6-3 and TRBJ2-7; 11 positions match TRBD2. Losses at the gene ends were 3 bases for V and 5 bases for J; bases not matched to a gene: 12. The V gene's germline CDR1 is MNHEY and CDR2 SVGEGT. This CDR3 spans 17 amino acids. The CDR3 loop is CASSYLVTSGRRDEQYF. CDR3 DNA: TGTGCCAGCAGTTATTTGGTCACTAGCGGGAGAAGGGACGAGCAGTACTTC.

This clonotype was observed a single time. CDR3 in DNA: TGTGCCAGCAGCCCGGGGACTTTTCCCTCGGATCAAGAGACCCAGTACTTC. It yields the protein CASSPGTFPSDQETQYF. The rearrangement links TRBV6-1 to TRBJ2-5; TRBD2 might be the D (6 bases). V was clipped by 6 bases and J by 2 bases, with 22 bases between them. CDR1 and CDR2 from the germline V gene are MNHNS and SASEGT. The CDR3 contains 17 residues.

This clonotype was recorded once. The rearrangement joins TRBV11-1 to TRBJ2-2; 11 bases are shared with TRBD2. The V gene's germline CDR1 is SGHAT and CDR2 FQDESV (reference sequence). V gave up 0 bases and J gave up 6 bases; unmatched junction bases: 12. The CDR3 runs to 19 residues. CDR3 in DNA: TGTGCCAGCAGCTTAGCCCCGGGACTAGCGGCCCGGCGGGCCGGGGAGCTGTTTTTT. Translation gives CASSLAPGLAARRAGELFF.

The genes are TRBV12-3 or TRBV12-4 and TRBJ2-1, with TRBD2 identical over 10 bases. There are 15 residues in the CDR3. The V segment lost 6 bases and the J segment 10 bases; nucleotides outside the gene matches: 12. The CDR3 is CASSRDGGGLAEQFF. The CDR3 DNA is TGTGCCAGCAGCCGCGATGGGGGGGGACTAGCGGAGCAGTTCTTC.

This chain links TRBV29-1 with TRBJ2-1; D might be TRBD2 (5 bases). Germline values: CDR1 SQVTM, CDR2 ANQGSEA. V shed 3 bases and J shed 6 bases, with 12 bases lying between them. The CDR3 spans 13 residues. Written as DNA, the CDR3 is TGCAGCGTTGACGATAAGGGAGTCAATGAGCAGTTCTTC. Translating it yields CSVDDKGVNEQFF.

The chain recombines TRBV6-4 with TRBJ2-2; unclear D gene. The CDR3 is 13 residues long. The V and J ends lost 2 bases and 5 bases respectively, with 6 bases between them. Looked up from germline, CDR1 is MRHNA and CDR2 is SNTAGT. The CDR3 coding sequence is TGTGCCAGCAGTGACGCTGGGACCGGGGAGCTGTTTTTT. This codes for CASSDAGTGELFF.